A single T cell receptor (beta chain) is shown here with its context. Its target is not known. Both 60 Vbeta primers and 13 Jbeta primers went into the PCR. The data were produced by immunoSEQ multiplex PCR, yet TCRdb's version contains in-frame clones alone and is incomplete. The data show some 180,000 clones, 77% seen once. Deletions cut 1 base from V and 7 bases from J, with 13 bases between. Germline CDR1 and CDR2: SGHTA and FQGNSA. The CDR3 has 14 amino acids. The data were taken from a study of cytomegalovirus exposure and HLA in healthy donors. Study outcomes and limitations: A later analysis showed that HLA-associated TCR beta chains had undergone more clonal expansion than equally common others. In an earlier analysis, productive rearrangement rates for most beta V segments clustered near 90% or 30%.

This chain links TRBV7-2 with TRBJ1-2; D is undetermined. Sequenced: PBMCs. This receptor was identified in a man aged 18 to 35 in good health and CMV-seronegative. CDR3 sequence reads: CASSLVRETPGYTF. The CDR3 DNA follows: TGTGCCAGCAGCTTAGTTCGGGAAACTCCTGGCTACACCTTC. Full variable domain (remainder filled in from reference TRBV7-2 and TRBJ1-2): GAGVSQSPSNKVTEKGKDVELRCDPISGHTALYWYRQSLGQGLEFLIYFQGNSAPDKSGLPSDRFSAERTGGSVSTLTIQRTQQEDSAVYLCASSLVRETPGYTFGSGTRLTVV.